Each of the 32 T cell receptor beta chains below was sequenced from the same sample in a study of blood T cell repertoires in COVID-19. Produced via immunoSEQ multiplex PCR; TCRdb's table is partial and in-frame only. Of hundreds of thousands of clones listed, roughly nine tenths were seen once; the top ten hold 1.1%. Sequencing used PBMCs or T cells enriched from blood (not recorded which). The receptors derive from a man in his thirties or forties who had recovered from COVID-19.

The J gene is TRBJ1-5, the V gene TRBV6-5, with 9 bases that match TRBD1. CDR1 MNHEY and CDR2 SVGAGI come from the germline V gene. This CDR3 is built from 15 residues. Losses at the gene ends were 6 bases for V and 3 bases for J; bases not matched to a gene: 6. The CDR3 reads CASRTGQGNNQPQHF. CDR3 in DNA: TGTGCCAGCAGGACGGGACAGGGCAACAATCAGCCCCAGCATTTT.

This clone was seen just once. The chain links TRBV10-3 to TRBJ2-1; 10 bases map to TRBD2. The germline CDR1 and CDR2 sequences are ENHRY and SYGVKD. The CDR3 is 16 amino acids. V was pared by 8 bases and J by 8 bases, with 15 bases of the junction left unmatched. The DNA for the CDR3 is TGTGCCATCTCACGGGGGGCTAGCGGGAGTGTCGATGAGCAGTTCTTC. As protein: CAISRGASGSVDEQFF.

V is TRBV19 and J is TRBJ1-1, with D unresolved. Per germline, CDR1 LNHDA and CDR2 SQIVND (reference sequence). V lost 5 bases to trimming and J lost 5 bases, with 12 bases between them. The CDR3 runs 13 residues. CDR3 DNA: TGTGCCAGTAGTCAGGTAGAGATGACTGAAGCTTTCTTT. Translated: CASSQVEMTEAFF.

This clone has just one count. CDR3 coding DNA: TGTGCCAGCAGCCGTACAGGGGTTCGGGAAAAACTGTTTTTT. It is translated as CASSRTGVREKLFF. This rearrangement joins TRBV5-6 to TRBJ1-4, with 7 nucleotides matching TRBD1. The germline CDR1 and CDR2 sequences are SGHDT and YYEEEE. The CDR3 covers 14 residues. With V trimmed by 4 bases and J by 8 bases, 8 bases remained unmatched. The whole variable domain, filled in from reference TRBV5-6 and TRBJ1-4, reads DAGVTQSPTHLIKTRGQQVTLRCSPKSGHDTVSWYQQALGQGPQFIFQYYEEEERQRGNFPDRFSGHQFPNYSSELNVNALLLGDSALYLCASSRTGVREKLFFGSGTQLSVL.

V usage is TRBV18 and J usage is TRBJ2-7; 7 bases match TRBD2. The V segment lost 2 bases and the J segment 5 bases; nucleotides outside the gene matches: 6. The CDR3 totals 14 residues. Germline CDR1 and CDR2: KGHSH and LQKENI. In DNA form, the CDR3 reads TGTGCCAGCTCACCAATAGCGGGTCTCGACGAGCAGTACTTC. Amino acids: CASSPIAGLDEQYF.

The chain couples TRBV10-3 to TRBJ2-4; 9 bases map to TRBD2. The CDR3 has 16 residues. With 3 bases clipped from V and 0 bases from J, the junction kept 3 bases outside the gene matches. CDR1 and CDR2 from the germline V gene are ENHRY and SYGVKD. CDR3: CAISEERGVAKNIQYF. The CDR3 coding sequence is TGTGCCATCAGTGAAGAGCGGGGGGTAGCCAAAAACATTCAGTACTTC.

V and J are TRBV7-9 and TRBJ1-4, with 10 bases fitting TRBD1. The CDR3 is made up of 12 amino acids. Germline assignment: CDR1 SEHNR and CDR2 FQNEAQ (reference sequence). The ends lost 1 base at V and 13 bases at J; junction bases unmatched: 0. DNA for the CDR3: TGTGCCAGCAGCTTAGGGACAGGGGGACTGTTTTTT. Translated: CASSLGTGGLFF.

The chain uses TRBV12-3 or TRBV12-4 and TRBJ1-5; perhaps TRBD1 as D (6 bases). This CDR3 is built from 12 residues. V lost 6 bases, J lost 4 bases, and 7 bases lay in between. The CDR3: CASRQGNQPQHF. CDR3 nucleotide sequence: TGTGCCAGCAGGCAGGGGAATCAGCCCCAGCATTTT.

This chain connects TRBV18 to TRBJ1-1, with D tentatively TRBD1 (6 bases). Trimming took 3 bases from V and 6 from J, leaving 17 bases between them. This CDR3 has 15 residues. CDR1 KGHSH and CDR2 LQKENI come from the germline V gene. Here the CDR3 DNA reads TGTGCCAGCTCACCCGGGACACGGATCGAGGCTGAAGCTTTCTTT. Protein sequence: CASSPGTRIEAEAFF.

The chain joins TRBV2 to TRBJ2-3; 11 positions agree with TRBD2. The V gene's germline CDR1 is SNHLY and CDR2 FYNNEI. The ends lost 3 bases at V and 2 bases at J; junction bases unmatched: 4. CDR3 length: 16 residues. In DNA form, the CDR3 reads TGTGCCAGCAGTGACATGGGACTAGCGGCCACAGATACGCAGTATTTT. Its protein is CASSDMGLAATDTQYF.

V is TRBV7-8 and J is TRBJ2-2, with D possibly matching TRBD2 (5 bases). Germline lookup yields CDR1 SGHVS and CDR2 FQNEAQ. This CDR3 is built from 15 residues. With 3 bases removed from V and 4 bases from J, the gap between germline ends came to 12 bases. CDR3 DNA: TGTGCCAGCAGCTTCTGGACCGGAGGCACCGGGGAGCTGTTTTTT. Its protein product is CASSFWTGGTGELFF.

V is TRBV12-5 and J is TRBJ2-5; no definite D call. CDR1 is LGHNT, CDR2 FRNRAP, per germline. The CDR3 totals 11 residues. V was trimmed by 7 bases and J by 3 bases, leaving 6 bases between them. CDR3 in amino acids: CASVKKETQYF. CDR3 DNA: TGTGCTAGTGTCAAAAAAGAGACCCAGTACTTC.

The chain is built from TRBV25-1 and TRBJ1-2; D is undetermined. CDR1 is MGHDK, CDR2 SYGVNS, per germline. This CDR3 spans 12 amino acids. With 4 bases removed from V and 7 bases from J, the gap between germline ends came to 10 bases. The CDR3 loop is CASSALNFGYTF. CDR3 sequence (DNA): TGTGCCAGCAGTGCGTTAAATTTTGGCTACACCTTC.

The chain couples TRBV5-1 to TRBJ1-5, with 11 bases lining up with TRBD1. Germline assignment: CDR1 SGHRS and CDR2 YFSETQ. V gave up 4 bases and J gave up 4 bases; unmatched junction bases: 4. The CDR3 sequence is 15 residues long. The CDR3 spells CASSPGQGGNQPQHF. The CDR3 DNA is TGCGCCAGCAGCCCGGGACAGGGGGGGAATCAGCCCCAGCATTTT.

This clone was recorded once. The V call is TRBV11-3, the J call TRBJ1-5; possible D gene TRBD1, 5 bases. Germline CDR1 reads SGHNT; CDR2 reads YENEEA. V lost 5 bases and J lost 0, with 20 bases in between. CDR3 length equals 18 residues. In nucleotides, the CDR3 is TGTGCCAGCAGCCCCGAACCCACAGGAGAGCCTAGCAATCAGCCCCAGCATTTT. It translates to CASSPEPTGEPSNQPQHF.

The chain joins TRBV6-5 to TRBJ1-5; TRBD1 aligns across 7 bases. V was pared by 6 bases and J by 3 bases, with 2 bases of the junction left unmatched. Germline CDR1 and CDR2: MNHEY and SVGAGI. CDR3 size: 13 residues. The CDR3 protein is CASRDRINQPQHF. CDR3 DNA: TGTGCCAGCAGGGACAGGATCAATCAGCCCCAGCATTTT.

This clone was counted once. The V call is TRBV27, the J call TRBJ2-7, with D maybe TRBD2 (6 bases). The CDR3 totals 15 residues. Per the germline V gene, CDR1 is MNHEY and CDR2 is SMNVEV (reference sequence). Between the trimmed V and J ends, which lost 7 bases and 3 bases, there was a span of 19 bases. CDR3 amino acids: CASKPGGTVGYEQYF. The CDR3 region has the DNA TGTGCCAGCAAACCGGGCGGGACGGTGGGCTACGAGCAGTACTTC.

This rearrangement joins TRBV7-9 to TRBJ1-1; 9 bases map to TRBD1. Germline assignment: CDR1 SEHNR and CDR2 FQNEAQ (reference sequence). The J segment lost 7 bases and the V segment lost 4 bases, leaving 4 bases of the junction unmatched. The CDR3 runs to 13 residues. CDR3 loop: CASSSGTGNEAFF. The CDR3 bases are TGTGCCAGCAGCTCGGGGACAGGGAATGAAGCTTTCTTT. The variable domain in full, with the rest retrieved from reference TRBV7-9 and TRBJ1-1, is DTGVSQNPRHKITKRGQNVTFRCDPISEHNRLYWYRQTLGQGPEFLTYFQNEAQLEKSRLLSDRFSAERPKGSFSTLEIQRTEQGDSAMYLCASSSGTGNEAFFGQGTRLTVV.

V usage is TRBV10-3 and J usage is TRBJ1-5; the D is unclear. The CDR3 is 14 residues long. Germline CDR1 and CDR2: ENHRY and SYGVKD. V lost 0 bases, J lost 4 bases, and 7 bases lay in between. The chain's CDR3 is CAISESGQNQPQHF. CDR3 sequence (DNA): TGTGCCATCAGTGAGTCTGGGCAGAATCAGCCCCAGCATTTT.

V and J are TRBV18 and TRBJ1-6, with D maybe TRBD1 (6 bases). The length of the CDR3 is 16 residues. Between the trimmed V and J ends, which lost 1 base and 6 bases, there was a span of 13 bases. From germline, CDR1 is KGHSH and CDR2 LQKENI. Here the CDR3 reads CASSPRNQGFNSPLHF. DNA of the CDR3: TGTGCCAGCTCACCACGTAACCAGGGGTTTAATTCACCCCTCCACTTT.

The chain recombines TRBV7-2 with TRBJ1-3; the D is unclear. Matching the DNA end better, TRBJ2-3 makes the J call doubtful. The length of the CDR3 is 12 residues. The germline gives CDR1 SGHTA, CDR2 FQGNSA. The CDR3 here is CASSRVYGQQYF. CDR3 nucleotides: TGTGCCAGCAGTAGAGTGTATGGGCAGCAGTATTTT.

The CDR3 loop is CSVEDPWTGVQEQYF. CDR3 DNA: TGCAGCGTTGAAGATCCATGGACAGGGGTTCAGGAGCAGTACTTC. The genes are TRBV29-1 and TRBJ2-7, with 9 nucleotides matching TRBD1. This CDR3 has 15 residues. After removal of 0 bases from V and 7 bases from J, the junction contained 10 bases not matched to a gene. The germline V gene has CDR1 SQVTM and CDR2 ANQGSEA.

The V gene is TRBV19, the J gene TRBJ2-7; 7 nucleotides line up with TRBD1. The CDR3 runs 14 residues. Germline CDR1 LNHDA, CDR2 SQIVND (reference sequence). The V gene end was trimmed by 8 bases and the J gene end by 2 bases; junction bases not matched to a gene: 9. CDR3 sequence: CASAPTGRTYEQYF. The CDR3 DNA reads as TGTGCCAGTGCCCCGACAGGGCGGACCTACGAGCAGTACTTC.

The V gene is TRBV19, the J gene TRBJ2-5; TRBD2 is a possible D gene (5 bases). This CDR3 has 14 residues. CDR1 is LNHDA, CDR2 SQIVND, per germline (reference sequence). Trimming removed 4 bases at V and 7 bases at J, with 16 bases between. The CDR3 here is CASSTSWVAGTQYF. Written as DNA, the CDR3 is TGTGCCAGTAGTACTAGTTGGGTTGCGGGGACCCAGTACTTC.

The V gene is TRBV28, the J gene TRBJ1-6, with D possibly being TRBD1 (6 bases). The CDR3 length is 12 residues. V was pared by 6 bases and J by 18 bases, with 18 bases between. Germline assignment: CDR1 MDHEN and CDR2 SYDVKM. The CDR3, as DNA: TGTGCCAGCAGCCACGAAACAGGGCGCAACCACTTT. This encodes CASSHETGRNHF.

As DNA, the CDR3 is TGTGCCAGCAAGGAGTCCGGGGATACGCAGTATTTT. Amino acids: CASKESGDTQYF. This rearrangement joins TRBV2 to TRBJ2-3; D call uncertain. V shed 7 bases and J shed 6 bases, with 11 bases lying between them. Germline loops: CDR1 SNHLY, CDR2 FYNNEI. CDR3 size: 12 residues.

This chain connects TRBV28 to TRBJ2-2; 11 bases align to TRBD1. The CDR3 consists of 14 residues. Germline values: CDR1 MDHEN, CDR2 SYDVKM. With V trimmed by 6 bases and J by 6 bases, 3 bases remained unmatched. CDR3 in DNA: TGTGCCAGCAGGGGACAGGGGGATTCCGGGGAGCTGTTTTTT. Translating gives CASRGQGDSGELFF. Variable domain in full (rest from reference TRBV28 and TRBJ2-2): DVKVTQSSRYLVKRTGEKVFLECVQDMDHENMFWYRQDPGLGLRLIYFSYDVKMKEKGDIPEGYSVSREKKERFSLILESASTNQTSMYLCASRGQGDSGELFFGEGSRLTVL.

A single count supports this clone. The chain recombines TRBV5-8 with TRBJ2-3; D call uncertain. Trimming cost V 2 bases and J 3 bases, with 4 bases left between them. The CDR3 loop spans 12 amino acids. Germline V lookup: CDR1 SGHTS, CDR2 YDEGEE. CDR3 in DNA: TGTGCCAGCAGCTTCCGGACAGATACGCAGTATTTT. This gives the protein CASSFRTDTQYF.

The genes are TRBV29-1 and TRBJ1-5, with 9 bases lining up with TRBD1. Germline V gene lookup returns CDR1 SQVTM and CDR2 ANQGSEA. Trimming took 4 bases from V and 0 from J; bases not matched to a gene: 4. The CDR3 sequence is 15 residues long. CDR3 coding DNA: TGCAGCGTTGGGACAGGGGTTAATAGCAATCAGCCCCAGCATTTT. Amino acid sequence: CSVGTGVNSNQPQHF.

The chain links TRBV9 to TRBJ2-2, with 8 bases identical to TRBD2. The V segment lost 2 bases and the J segment 7 bases; nucleotides outside the gene matches: 7. Germline CDR1 SGDLS, CDR2 YYNGEE. CDR3 length equals 15 residues. The CDR3 sequence is CASSVAGREGGELFF. DNA of the CDR3: TGTGCCAGCAGCGTGGCCGGGAGGGAAGGCGGGGAGCTGTTTTTT.

V gene TRBV29-1 combines with J gene TRBJ2-3, with a weak D call TRBD2 (6 bases). Germline CDR1 is SQVTM and CDR2 is ANQGSEA. This CDR3 has 12 amino acids. V dropped 4 bases and J dropped 6 bases, with 11 bases sitting between them. CDR3 protein: CSVGWGEDTQYF. The DNA of the CDR3 is TGCAGCGTTGGGTGGGGGGAGGATACGCAGTATTTT.

This clone was observed a handful of times. The chain has TRBV6-5 and TRBJ1-1, with a possible D match to TRBD1 (5 bases). Germline CDR1 MNHEY, CDR2 SVGAGI. V was shortened by 5 bases and J by 3 bases, with 13 bases between the two germline ends. The CDR3 runs to 14 residues. CDR3 protein: CASSRSGGYTEAFF. The CDR3 nucleotides are TGTGCCAGCAGTCGCTCGGGGGGGTACACTGAAGCTTTCTTT.